Below, 5 T cell receptor beta chains from the same sample are listed, as sequenced in a study of CD4 and CD8 cells across lung adenocarcinoma regions. TCRdb reanalysed the PCR reads using MiXCR and keeps one entry per CDR3 protein. Of 9,000 to 10,000 distinct CDR3 sequences detected, approximately 51% appear once; the ten largest clones hold around 18%. Input material: CD4+ T cells from the margin of a lung tumor. All receptors derive from a male donor with lung adenocarcinoma. The CD4 and CD8 labels of this study may be unreliable.

This clonotype was detected only a few times. The chain uses TRBV4-2 and TRBJ2-5; weak D call: TRBD2 (7 bases). The CDR3 consists of 14 residues. Germline loops: CDR1 LGHNA, CDR2 YNFKEQ. Trimming stripped 0 bases from V and 11 bases from J, with 16 bases between. CDR3 sequence: CASSQDGGAREQYF. The CDR3 DNA follows: TGTGCCAGCAGCCAAGATGGGGGGGCCCGAGAGCAGTACTTC.

The J gene is TRBJ2-4, the V gene TRBV6-4; tentative D call: TRBD1 (5 bases). This CDR3 has 16 residues. With 0 bases removed from V and 1 base from J, the gap between germline ends came to 10 bases. Germline assignment: CDR1 MRHNA and CDR2 SNTAGT. The CDR3: CASSDSGLWAKNIQYF. The CDR3 DNA reads TGTGCCAGCAGTGACTCGGGGCTGTGGGCCAAAAACATTCAGTACTTC.

About this clonotype itself: A single base separates this from a much larger clone, so it may be a read error. The CDR3 protein is CASSPQRSREETQFF. CDR3 bases: TGTGCCAGCAGCCCCCAACGGAGTAGGGAAGAGACCCAGTTCTTC. V gene TRBV7-2 combines with J gene TRBJ2-1; no clear D. V was cut by 5 bases and J by 13 bases, with 24 bases left in between. CDR3 length: 15 residues. Germline V gene sequence: CDR1 SGHTA, CDR2 FQGNSA.

The V call is TRBV4-2, the J call TRBJ1-1, with 7 positions matching TRBD1. The germline V gene has CDR1 LGHNA and CDR2 YNFKEQ. The V segment lost 0 bases and the J segment 4 bases; nucleotides outside the gene matches: 8. The length of the CDR3 is 16 residues. The CDR3 DNA reads TGTGCCAGCAGCCAAGAATCAGGGGGTTCGGGCACTGAAGCTTTCTTT. This sequence encodes CASSQESGGSGTEAFF.

For this clonotype: One junction end disagrees with the germline gene, perhaps due to a read error. The chain carries TRBV10-3 and TRBJ2-3, with 7 bases that match TRBD2. Germline CDR1 and CDR2: ENHRY and SYGVKD. The CDR3 extends over 17 amino acids. The CDR3 protein is CAISAPTGGRNQETQYF. The CDR3 nucleotides read TGTGCCATCAGTGCCCCTACTGGCGGGAGAAACCAAGAGACGCAGTATTTC.